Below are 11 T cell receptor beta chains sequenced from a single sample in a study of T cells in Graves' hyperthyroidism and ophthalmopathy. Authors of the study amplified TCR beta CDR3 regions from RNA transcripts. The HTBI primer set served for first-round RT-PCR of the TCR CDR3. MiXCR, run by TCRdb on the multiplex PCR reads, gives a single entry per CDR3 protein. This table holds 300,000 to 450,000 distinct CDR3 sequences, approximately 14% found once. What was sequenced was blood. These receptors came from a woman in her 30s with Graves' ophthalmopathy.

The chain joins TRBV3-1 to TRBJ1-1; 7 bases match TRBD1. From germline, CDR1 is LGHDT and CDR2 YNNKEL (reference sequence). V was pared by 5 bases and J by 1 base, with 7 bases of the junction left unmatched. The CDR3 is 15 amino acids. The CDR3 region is CASSDTGVTNTEAFF. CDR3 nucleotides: TGTGCCAGCAGCGATACAGGGGTCACGAACACTGAAGCTTTCTTT. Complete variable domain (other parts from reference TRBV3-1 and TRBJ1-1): DTAVSQTPKYLVTQMGNDKSIKCEQNLGHDTMYWYKQDSKKFLKIMFSYNNKELIINETVPNRFSPKSPDKAHLNLHINSLELGDSAVYFCASSDTGVTNTEAFFGQGTRLTVV.

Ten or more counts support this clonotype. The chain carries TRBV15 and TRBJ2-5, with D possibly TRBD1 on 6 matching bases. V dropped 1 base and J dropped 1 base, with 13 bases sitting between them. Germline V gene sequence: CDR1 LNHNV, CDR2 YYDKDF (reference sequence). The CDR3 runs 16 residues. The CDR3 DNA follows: TGTGCCACCAGCAGAGCCCGACAGGTAACCCAAGAGACCCAGTACTTC. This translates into CATSRARQVTQETQYF.

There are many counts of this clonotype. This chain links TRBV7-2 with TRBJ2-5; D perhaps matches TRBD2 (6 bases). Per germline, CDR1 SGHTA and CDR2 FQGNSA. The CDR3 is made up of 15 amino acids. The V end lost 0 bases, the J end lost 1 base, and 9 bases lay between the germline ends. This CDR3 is CASSLAGGAQETQYF. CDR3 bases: TGTGCCAGCAGCTTAGCGGGCGGGGCCCAAGAGACCCAGTACTTC. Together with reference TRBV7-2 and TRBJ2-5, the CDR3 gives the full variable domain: GAGVSQSPSNKVTEKGKDVELRCDPISGHTALYWYRQSLGQGLEFLIYFQGNSAPDKSGLPSDRFSAERTGGSVSTLTIQRTQQEDSAVYLCASSLAGGAQETQYFGPGTRLLVL.

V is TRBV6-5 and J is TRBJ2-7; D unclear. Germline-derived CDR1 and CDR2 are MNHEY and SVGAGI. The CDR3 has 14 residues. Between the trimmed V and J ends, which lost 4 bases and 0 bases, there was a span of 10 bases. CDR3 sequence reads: CASSSQFVSYEQYF. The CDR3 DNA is TGTGCCAGCAGTTCCCAGTTTGTCTCCTACGAGCAGTACTTC.

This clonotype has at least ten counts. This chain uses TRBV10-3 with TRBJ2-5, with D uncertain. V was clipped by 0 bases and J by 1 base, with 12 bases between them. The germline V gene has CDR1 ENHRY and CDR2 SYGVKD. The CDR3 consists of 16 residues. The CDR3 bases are TGTGCCATCAGTGAGTCGGCGTCGACACCCCAAGAGACCCAGTACTTC. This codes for CAISESASTPQETQYF.

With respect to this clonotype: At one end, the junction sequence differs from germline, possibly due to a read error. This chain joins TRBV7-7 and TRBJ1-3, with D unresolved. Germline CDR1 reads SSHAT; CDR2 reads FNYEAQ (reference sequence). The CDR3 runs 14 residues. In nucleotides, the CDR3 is TGTGCTAGCAGCCCTAATCTGTTTGGAAACACCATATATTTT. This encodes CASSPNLFGNTIYF. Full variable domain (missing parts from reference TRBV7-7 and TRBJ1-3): GAGVSQSPRYKVTKRGQDVTLRCDPISSHATLYWYQQALGQGPEFLTYFNYEAQPDKSGLPSDRFSAERPEGSISTLTIQRTEQRDSAMYRCASSPNLFGNTIYFGEGSWLTVV.

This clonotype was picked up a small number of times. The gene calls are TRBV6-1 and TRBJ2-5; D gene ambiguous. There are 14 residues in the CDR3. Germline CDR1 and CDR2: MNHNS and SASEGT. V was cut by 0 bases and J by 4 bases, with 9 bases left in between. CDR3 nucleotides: TGTGCCAGCAGTGAAGCGCTTTTAGGAGAGACCCAGTACTTC. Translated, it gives CASSEALLGETQYF.

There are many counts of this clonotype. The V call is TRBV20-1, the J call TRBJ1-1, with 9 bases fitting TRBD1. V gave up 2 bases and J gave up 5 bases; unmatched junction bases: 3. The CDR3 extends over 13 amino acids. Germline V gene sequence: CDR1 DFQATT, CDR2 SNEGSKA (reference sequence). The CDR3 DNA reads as TGCAGTGCTAGACTGGACAGGGGTACTGAAGCTTTCTTT. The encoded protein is CSARLDRGTEAFF.

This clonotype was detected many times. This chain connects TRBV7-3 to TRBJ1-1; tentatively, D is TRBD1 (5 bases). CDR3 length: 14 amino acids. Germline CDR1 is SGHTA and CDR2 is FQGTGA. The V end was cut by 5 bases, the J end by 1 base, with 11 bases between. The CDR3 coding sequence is TGTGCCAGCAGCGGCGGGGGGGGGAACACTGAAGCTTTCTTT. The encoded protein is CASSGGGGNTEAFF.

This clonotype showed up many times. Here the CDR3 DNA reads TGCAGTGCTATCCGGGACCCCATGGACAATGAGCAGTTCTTC. It specifies CSAIRDPMDNEQFF. The chain combines TRBV20-1 with TRBJ2-1; D could derive from TRBD1 or TRBD2 (5 bases each). Between the trimmed V and J ends, which lost 4 bases and 5 bases, there was a span of 15 bases. Germline-derived CDR1 and CDR2 are DFQATT and SNEGSKA (reference sequence). The length of the CDR3 is 14 residues.

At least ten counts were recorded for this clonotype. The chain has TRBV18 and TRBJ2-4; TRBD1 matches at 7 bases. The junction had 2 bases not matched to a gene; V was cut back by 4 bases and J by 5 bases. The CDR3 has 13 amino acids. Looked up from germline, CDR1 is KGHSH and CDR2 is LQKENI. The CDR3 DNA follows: TGTGCCAGCTCACAAGGACAGGAAAACATTCAGTACTTC. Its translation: CASSQGQENIQYF.